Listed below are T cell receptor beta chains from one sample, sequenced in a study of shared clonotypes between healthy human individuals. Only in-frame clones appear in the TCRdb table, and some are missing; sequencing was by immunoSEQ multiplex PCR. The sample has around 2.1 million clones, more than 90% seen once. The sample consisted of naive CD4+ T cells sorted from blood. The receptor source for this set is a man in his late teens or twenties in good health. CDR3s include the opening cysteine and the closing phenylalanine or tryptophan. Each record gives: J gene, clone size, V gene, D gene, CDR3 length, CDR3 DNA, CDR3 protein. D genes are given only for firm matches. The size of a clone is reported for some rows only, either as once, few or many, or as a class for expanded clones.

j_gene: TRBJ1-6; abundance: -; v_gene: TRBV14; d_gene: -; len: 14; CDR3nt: TGTGCCAGCAGCCAACAGGCGGGTGGGTCACCCCTCCACTTT; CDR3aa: CASSQQAGGSPLHF
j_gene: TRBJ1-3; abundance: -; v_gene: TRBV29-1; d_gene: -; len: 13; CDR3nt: TGCAGCGTCGCCCAGAGGCTTGGAAACACCATATATTTT; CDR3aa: CSVAQRLGNTIYF
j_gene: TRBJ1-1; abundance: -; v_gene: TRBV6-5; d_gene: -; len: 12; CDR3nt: TGTGCCAGCGGGCCCCGGGGGACTGAAGCTTTCTTT; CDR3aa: CASGPRGTEAFF
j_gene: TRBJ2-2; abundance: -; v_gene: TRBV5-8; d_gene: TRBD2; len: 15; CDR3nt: TGTGCCAGCAGCCCTAGCGGGAGGTATACCGGGGAGCTGTTTTTT; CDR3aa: CASSPSGRYTGELFF
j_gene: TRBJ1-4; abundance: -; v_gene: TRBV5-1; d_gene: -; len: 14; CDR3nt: TGCGCCAGCAGCTTAACCAGCGCTAATGAAAAACTGTTTTTT; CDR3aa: CASSLTSANEKLFF
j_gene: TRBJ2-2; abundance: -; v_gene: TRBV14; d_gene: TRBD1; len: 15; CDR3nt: TGTGCCAGCAGCCCGACAGGGGGCTACACCGGGGAGCTGTTTTTT; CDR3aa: CASSPTGGYTGELFF
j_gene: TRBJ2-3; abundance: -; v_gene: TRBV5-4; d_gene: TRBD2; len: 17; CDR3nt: TGTGCCAGCAGCTTGGAGGGTGCGGGAGTGAATTCAGATACGCAGTATTTT; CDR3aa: CASSLEGAGVNSDTQYF
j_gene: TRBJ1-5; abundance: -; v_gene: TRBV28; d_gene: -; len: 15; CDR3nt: TGTGCCAGCAGTAAGCGGGGGGTAGGGAATCAGCCCCAGCATTTT; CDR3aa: CASSKRGVGNQPQHF
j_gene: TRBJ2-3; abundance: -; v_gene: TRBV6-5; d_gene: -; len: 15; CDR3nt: TGTGCCAGCAGTTACTCCCTAGGGAGCACAGATACGCAGTATTTT; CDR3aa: CASSYSLGSTDTQYF
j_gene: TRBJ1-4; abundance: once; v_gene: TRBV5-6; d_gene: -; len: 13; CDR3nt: TGTGCCAGCAGCTTGGATTCAGGTTTGCAACTGTTTTTT; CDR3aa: CASSLDSGLQLFF
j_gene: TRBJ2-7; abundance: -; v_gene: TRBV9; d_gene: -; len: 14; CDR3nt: TGTGCCAGCAGCGTAGACCCTAGCTCCTACGAGCAGTACTTC; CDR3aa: CASSVDPSSYEQYF
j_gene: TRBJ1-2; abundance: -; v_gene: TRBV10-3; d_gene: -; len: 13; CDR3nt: TGTGCCATCAGCCCTCGGGGGGACTATGGCTACACCTTC; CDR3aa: CAISPRGDYGYTF
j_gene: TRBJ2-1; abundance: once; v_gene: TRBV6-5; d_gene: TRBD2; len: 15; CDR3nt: TGTGCCAGCAGTAATAGCGGGGGGGAAAGGAATGAGCAGTTCTTC; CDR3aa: CASSNSGGERNEQFF
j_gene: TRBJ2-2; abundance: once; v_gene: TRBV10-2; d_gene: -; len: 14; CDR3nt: TGCGCCAGCCGGACGGTTCCCGGCACCGGGGAGCTGTTTTTT; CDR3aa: CASRTVPGTGELFF
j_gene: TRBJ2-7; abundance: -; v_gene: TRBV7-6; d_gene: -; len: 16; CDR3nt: TGTGCCAGCAGCTTAGGGCCAACCGTTGGCCCCTACGAGCAGTACTTC; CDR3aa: CASSLGPTVGPYEQYF
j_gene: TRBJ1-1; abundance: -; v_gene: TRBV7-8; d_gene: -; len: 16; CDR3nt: TGTGCCAGCAGCGCCGCCAGCGTCGTGATGAACACTGAAGCTTTCTTT; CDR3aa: CASSAASVVMNTEAFF
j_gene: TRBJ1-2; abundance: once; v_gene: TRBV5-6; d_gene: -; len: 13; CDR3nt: TGTGCCAGCAGCTTGGCTGGGGCGCGGGGCTACACCTTC; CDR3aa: CASSLAGARGYTF
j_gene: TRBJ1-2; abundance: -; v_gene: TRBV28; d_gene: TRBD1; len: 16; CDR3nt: TGTGCCAGCAGCCCGGGGACAGGTCGGGGGAACTATGGCTACACCTTC; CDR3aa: CASSPGTGRGNYGYTF
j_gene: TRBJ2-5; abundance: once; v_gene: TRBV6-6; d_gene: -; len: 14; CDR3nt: TGTGCCAGCAGTTACTCGACCGGGGGCGAGACCCAGTACTTC; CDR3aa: CASSYSTGGETQYF
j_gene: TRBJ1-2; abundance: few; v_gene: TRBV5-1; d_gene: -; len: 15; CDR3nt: TGCGCCAGCAGCTTGGCCGAGTCGGATCTAGGCGGCTACACCTTC; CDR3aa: CASSLAESDLGGYTF
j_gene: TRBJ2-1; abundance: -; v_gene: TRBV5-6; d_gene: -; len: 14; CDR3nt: TGTGCCAGCAGCTTGTTGGTAGTCCTCAATGAGCAGTTCTTC; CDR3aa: CASSLLVVLNEQFF
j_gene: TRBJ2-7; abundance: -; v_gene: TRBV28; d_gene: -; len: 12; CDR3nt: TGTGCCAGCAGTGACAACAGGGTCGAGGGGTACTTC; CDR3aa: CASSDNRVEGYF